This T cell receptor (beta chain) was captured by sequencing in a study of blood T cell repertoires in COVID-19. Study-level background: Sites in the United States, Italy and Spain provided acute and convalescent COVID-19 samples.

CDR1 and CDR2 from the germline V gene are SGHRS and YFSETQ. The CDR3 extends over 14 amino acids. Losses at the gene ends were 4 bases for V and 6 bases for J; bases not matched to a gene: 5. TCRdb's table, derived via immunoSEQ multiplex PCR, lists solely in-frame clones and lacks some. The sample lists roughly 340,000 clones; approximately 90% were seen once. The clonotype originates from a woman aged 18-29 years who had recovered from COVID-19. The chain recombines TRBV5-1 with TRBJ1-1; 11 bases are a match to TRBD1. Material: peripheral blood. The chain's CDR3 is CASSPRTGGSEAFF. In DNA form, the CDR3 reads TGCGCCAGCAGCCCCCGGACAGGGGGCTCTGAAGCTTTCTTT.